This T cell receptor (beta chain) came from a study of blood T cell repertoires in COVID-19. Looking at the study overall: The cDNA or gDNA used as material had been derived from T cells, B-cell-depleted T cells, or PBMCs.

V lost 8 bases and J lost 4, with 14 bases in between. CDR1 is ENHRY, CDR2 SYGVKD, per germline. CDR3 length equals 13 residues. Measured with immunoSEQ multiplex PCR; TCRdb has only the in-frame clones, and not every one. The data show under 200,000 clones, approximately 86% seen once. Sample: peripheral blood. V usage is TRBV10-3 and J usage is TRBJ1-2, with no clear D. The source is a man aged 55-75 years with COVID-19, enrolled during active disease. Here the CDR3 DNA reads TGTGCCATCGCCGGGTCATCAGCCTATGGCTACACCTTC. It specifies CAIAGSSAYGYTF.